Listed here are 20 T cell receptor beta chains from one sample, sequenced in a study of CXCR3-negative and CXCR3-positive naive CD8 T cells (dated 2019 in TCRdb). What the study reported, not specific to this receptor: Compared with CXCR3-negative naive cells, CXCR3-positive naive cells had TRB CDR3s with higher hydrophobicity (lower Kidera factor 4), lower energy, and higher strength and volume indices.

Their antigen targets remain unknown. This sample was sequenced with a NextSeq 550. The Human TCR Profiling Kit (MiLaboratory) was used to prepare UMI-labeled 5' RACE TRB cDNA libraries. TCRdb reprocessed the reads and assigns one entry to each CDR3 protein sequence, leaving out DNA. The sample table includes roughly 140,000 distinct CDR3 sequences. Of the sample, about 0.28% is held by the ten largest clones. The sample taken for sequencing was naive CXCR3+ CD8+ T cells from blood. The sample's cell subset or site label, in plain terms: CD45RO-CCR7+CD27+CD95- naive CD8+ T cells expressing CXCR3 (TNR3+). Receptors originate from a human donor in good health. Some clones in this sample may be carry-over from other donors' samples.

V usage is TRBV6-5 and J usage is TRBJ2-1; TCRdb's D call of TRBD1 is untestable without DNA. The CDR3 length is 14 residues. Germline-derived CDR1 and CDR2 are MNHEY and SVGAGI. This chain's CDR3 is CASRPGQGNNEQFF.

The rearrangement links TRBV25-1 to TRBJ2-5; the TRBD2 assignment by TCRdb is unverifiable without DNA. Per germline, CDR1 MGHDK and CDR2 SYGVNS. This CDR3 is 14 amino acids long. The chain's CDR3 is CASSDIGRAETQYF.

The chain links TRBV6-6 to TRBJ2-7; as DNA is missing, the TRBD1 call by TCRdb cannot be tested. There are 14 residues in the CDR3. Germline V lookup: CDR1 MNHNY, CDR2 SVGAGI (reference sequence). This CDR3 reads CASSQIRDPREQYF.

This rearrangement joins TRBV5-6 to TRBJ2-7; the TCRdb D gene call, TRBD1, has no DNA to confirm it. The germline V gene has CDR1 SGHDT and CDR2 YYEEEE. CDR3 size: 14 residues. CDR3 in amino acids: CASSYGQSTYEQYF.

The chain is built from TRBV9 and TRBJ2-2; TCRdb selects TRBD1, and the lack of DNA leaves this call unchecked. CDR1 and CDR2 from the germline V gene are SGDLS and YYNGEE. This CDR3 has 14 amino acids. The CDR3 is CASSPPLDTGELFF. Full variable domain (missing parts from reference TRBV9 and TRBJ2-2): DSGVTQTPKHLITATGQRVTLRCSPRSGDLSVYWYQQSLDQGLQFLIQYYNGEERAKGNILERFSAQQFPDLHSELNLSSLELGDSALYFCASSPPLDTGELFFGEGSRLTVL.

The J gene is TRBJ2-5, the V gene TRBV19. Germline CDR1 reads LNHDA; CDR2 reads SQIVND (reference sequence). The CDR3 extends over 14 amino acids. The CDR3 spells CASSSIPDQETQYF. The full variable domain, in which reference TRBV19 and TRBJ2-5 provide the parts outside the CDR3, is DGGITQSPKYLFRKEGQNVTLSCEQNLNHDAMYWYRQDPGQGLRLIYYSQIVNDFQKGDIAEGYSVSREKKESFPLTVTSAQKNPTAFYLCASSSIPDQETQYFGPGTRLLVL.

This chain links TRBV29-1 with TRBJ2-7; TCRdb proposes TRBD1, but this gene call is untestable without DNA. CDR1 is SQVTM, CDR2 ANQGSEA, per germline. The CDR3 length is 11 residues. This CDR3 is CSVEETGTQYF.

This chain connects TRBV20-1 to TRBJ2-7. Germline CDR1 DFQATT, CDR2 SNEGSKA (reference sequence). There are 13 residues in the CDR3. The CDR3 sequence: CSAGSTSTYEQYF.

This rearrangement joins TRBV10-3 to TRBJ2-1; TCRdb's D gene call, TRBD2, goes unchecked for lack of DNA. Germline lookup yields CDR1 ENHRY and CDR2 SYGVKD. The CDR3 is made up of 16 amino acids. CDR3 residues: CAIRLTGTSGNGEQFF.

The rearrangement links TRBV7-2 to TRBJ2-7. The CDR3 runs 15 residues. Germline V lookup: CDR1 SGHTA, CDR2 FQGNSA. The CDR3 sequence is CASSSELGPSYEQYF.

The V call is TRBV2, the J call TRBJ2-3; TCRdb reports TRBD2, a call that lacks DNA to check it against. CDR1 and CDR2 (germline): SNHLY, FYNNEI. This CDR3 has 15 residues. CDR3 amino acids: CASSFYRGSADTQYF.

The V gene is TRBV14, the J gene TRBJ2-3; TCRdb names TRBD2, which stays unverified in the absence of DNA. Germline V CDR1 and CDR2: SGHDN, FVKESK. The CDR3 has 17 amino acids. The CDR3 loop is CASSRTALAGGLETQYF.

The rearrangement uses TRBV5-1 and TRBJ2-3; TCRdb lists TRBD1, though no DNA is available to test this call. Germline CDR1 is SGHRS and CDR2 is YFSETQ. CDR3 length: 18 residues. The CDR3 sequence is CASSLSTGTGFVTDTQYF.

V gene TRBV12-3 or TRBV12-4 combines with J gene TRBJ2-1. This CDR3 is built from 14 residues. CDR3 sequence: CASIGGSSYNEQFF.

The chain is built from TRBV29-1 and TRBJ2-1; without DNA, the TCRdb call of TRBD1 cannot be checked. Germline V gene lookup returns CDR1 SQVTM and CDR2 ANQGSEA. The CDR3 sequence is 15 residues long. The CDR3 spells CSVRGATSSYNEQFF.

The rearrangement uses TRBV7-9 and TRBJ2-1; TCRdb outputs TRBD1, but without DNA this stays unchecked. The CDR3 has 16 residues. CDR1 is SEHNR, CDR2 FQNEAQ, per germline (reference sequence). CDR3 amino acids: CASSLPRDRAHNEQFF.

V is TRBV11-3 and J is TRBJ1-6. Germline V gives CDR1 SGHNT, CDR2 YENEEA. The CDR3 has 13 residues. CDR3 region: CASSLDSNSPLHF.

This sequence joins TRBV4-3 and TRBJ1-1; TCRdb selects TRBD1, and the lack of DNA leaves this call unchecked. Looked up from germline, CDR1 is LGHNA and CDR2 is YSLEER. CDR3 length: 14 amino acids. CDR3 residues: CASSQDRGPTEAFF.

The chain combines TRBV28 with TRBJ2-7; TCRdb calls TRBD1, which cannot be checked without DNA. Germline V gene lookup returns CDR1 MDHEN and CDR2 SYDVKM. The CDR3 covers 15 residues. The CDR3: CAIIPTGGGSYEQYF.

The V and J genes are TRBV5-1 and TRBJ2-7; TCRdb reports TRBD1, a call that lacks DNA to check it against. Germline CDR1 and CDR2: SGHRS and YFSETQ. There are 15 residues in the CDR3. The CDR3 sequence: CASSLKAGTPNEQYF.